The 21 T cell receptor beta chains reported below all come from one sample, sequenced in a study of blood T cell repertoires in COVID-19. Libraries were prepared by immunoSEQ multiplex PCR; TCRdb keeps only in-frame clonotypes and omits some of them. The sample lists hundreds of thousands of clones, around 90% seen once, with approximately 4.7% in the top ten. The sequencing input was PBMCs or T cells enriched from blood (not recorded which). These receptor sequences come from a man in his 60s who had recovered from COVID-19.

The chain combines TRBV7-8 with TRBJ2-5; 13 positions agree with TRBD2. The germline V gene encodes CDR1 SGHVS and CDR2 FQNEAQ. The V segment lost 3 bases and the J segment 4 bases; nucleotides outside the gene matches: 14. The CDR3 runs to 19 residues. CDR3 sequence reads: CASSFGAGWGLAGLETQYF. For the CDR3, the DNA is TGTGCCAGCAGCTTCGGGGCAGGGTGGGGACTAGCGGGACTAGAGACCCAGTACTTC.

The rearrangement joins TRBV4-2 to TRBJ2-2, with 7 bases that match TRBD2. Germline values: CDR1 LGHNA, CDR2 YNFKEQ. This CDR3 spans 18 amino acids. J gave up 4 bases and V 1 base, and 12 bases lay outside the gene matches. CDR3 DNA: TGTGCCAGCAGCCAAGCACTAACAGCGGGATCGGGCACCGGGGAGCTGTTTTTT. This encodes CASSQALTAGSGTGELFF.

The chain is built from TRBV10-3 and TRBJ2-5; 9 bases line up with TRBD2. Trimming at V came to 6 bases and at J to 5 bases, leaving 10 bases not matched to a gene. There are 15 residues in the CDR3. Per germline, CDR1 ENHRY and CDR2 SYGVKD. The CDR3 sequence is CAISPGAGGPETQYF. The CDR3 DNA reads TGTGCCATCAGCCCCGGAGCGGGAGGTCCGGAGACCCAGTACTTC.

CDR3 in DNA: TGTGCCAGCAGCTTACAGGGGTCTACGAACACTGAAGCTTTCTTT. Its protein product is CASSLQGSTNTEAFF. This chain uses TRBV3-1 (or the pseudogene TRBV3-2) with TRBJ1-1; TRBD1 matches at 7 bases. After removal of 5 bases from V and 1 base from J, the junction contained 7 bases not matched to a gene. Per germline, CDR1 LGHDT and CDR2 YNNKEL (reference sequence). This CDR3 has 15 amino acids.

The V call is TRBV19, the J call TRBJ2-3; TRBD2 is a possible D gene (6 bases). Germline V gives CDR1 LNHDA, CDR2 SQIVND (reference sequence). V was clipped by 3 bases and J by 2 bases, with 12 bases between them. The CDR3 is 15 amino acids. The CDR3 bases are TGTGCCAGTAGTATCGGGGGTTATCTCACAGATACGCAGTATTTT. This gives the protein CASSIGGYLTDTQYF.

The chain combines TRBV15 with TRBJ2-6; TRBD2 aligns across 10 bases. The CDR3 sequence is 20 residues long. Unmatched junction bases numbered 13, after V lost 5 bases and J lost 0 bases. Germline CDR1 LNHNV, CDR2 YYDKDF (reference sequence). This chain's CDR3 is CATSGDRLLAGISGANVLTF. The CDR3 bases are TGTGCCACCAGCGGGGACAGGCTACTAGCGGGGATCTCTGGGGCCAACGTCCTGACTTTC. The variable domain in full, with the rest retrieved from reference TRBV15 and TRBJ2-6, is DAMVIQNPRYQVTQFGKPVTLSCSQTLNHNVMYWYQQKSSQAPKLLFHYYDKDFNNEADTPDNFQSRRPNTSFCFLDIRSPGLGDTAMYLCATSGDRLLAGISGANVLTFGAGSRLTVL.

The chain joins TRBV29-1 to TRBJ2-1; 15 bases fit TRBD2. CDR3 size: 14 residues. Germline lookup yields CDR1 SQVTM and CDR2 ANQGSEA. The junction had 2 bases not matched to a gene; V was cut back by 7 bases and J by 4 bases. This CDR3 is CSGGLAGGYNEQFF. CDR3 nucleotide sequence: TGCAGCGGAGGACTAGCGGGAGGGTACAATGAGCAGTTCTTC.

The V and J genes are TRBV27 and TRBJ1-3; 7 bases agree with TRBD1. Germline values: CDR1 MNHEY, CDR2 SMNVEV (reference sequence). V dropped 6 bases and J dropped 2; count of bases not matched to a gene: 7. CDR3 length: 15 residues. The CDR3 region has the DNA TGTGCCAGCAGACAGACAGGGTTTGCTGGAAACACCATATATTTT. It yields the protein CASRQTGFAGNTIYF.

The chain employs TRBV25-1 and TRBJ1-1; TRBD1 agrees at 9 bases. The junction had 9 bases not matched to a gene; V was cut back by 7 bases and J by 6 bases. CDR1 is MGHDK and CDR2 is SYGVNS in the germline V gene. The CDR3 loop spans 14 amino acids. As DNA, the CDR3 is TGTGCCAGCACCCCGACAGGGGGAAGTCCTGAAGCTTTCTTT. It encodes CASTPTGGSPEAFF.

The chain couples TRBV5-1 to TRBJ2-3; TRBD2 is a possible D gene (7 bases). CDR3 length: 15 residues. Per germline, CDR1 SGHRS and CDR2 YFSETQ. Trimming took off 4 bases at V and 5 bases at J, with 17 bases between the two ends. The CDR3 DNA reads TGCGCCAGCAGCCCCCAGGGGAGGGGGGGAGATACGCAGTATTTT. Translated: CASSPQGRGGDTQYF.

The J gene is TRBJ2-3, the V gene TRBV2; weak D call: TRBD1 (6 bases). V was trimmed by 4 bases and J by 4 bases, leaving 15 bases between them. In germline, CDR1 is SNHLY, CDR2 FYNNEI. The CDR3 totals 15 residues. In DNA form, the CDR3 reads TGTGCCAGCAGTGTGAGGGCAGGGGAACCAGATACGCAGTATTTT. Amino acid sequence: CASSVRAGEPDTQYF.

CDR3 sequence (DNA): TGCAGTGCTAGTACAGGGGCCCTAGCCAAAAACATTCAGTACTTC. Its translation: CSASTGALAKNIQYF. The chain links TRBV20-1 to TRBJ2-4; 7 bases are shared with TRBD1. Trimming cost V 3 bases and J 0 bases; bases outside gene matches: 5. Germline CDR1 and CDR2: DFQATT and SNEGSKA (reference sequence). The CDR3 has 15 residues.

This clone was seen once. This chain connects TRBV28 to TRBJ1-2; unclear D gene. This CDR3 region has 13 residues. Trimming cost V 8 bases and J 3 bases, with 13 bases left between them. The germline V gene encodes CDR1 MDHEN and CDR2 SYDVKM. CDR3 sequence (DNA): TGTGCCAGCGTGGGTGGGCAGTACTATGGCTACACCTTC. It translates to CASVGGQYYGYTF.

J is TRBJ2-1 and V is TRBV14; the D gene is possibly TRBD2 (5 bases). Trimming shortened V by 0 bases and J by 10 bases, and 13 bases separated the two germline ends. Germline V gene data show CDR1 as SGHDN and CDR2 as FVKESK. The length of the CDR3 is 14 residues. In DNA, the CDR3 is TGTGCCAGCAGCCAAGAAAGTAGTAGCGCCGAGCAGTTCTTC. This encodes CASSQESSSAEQFF.

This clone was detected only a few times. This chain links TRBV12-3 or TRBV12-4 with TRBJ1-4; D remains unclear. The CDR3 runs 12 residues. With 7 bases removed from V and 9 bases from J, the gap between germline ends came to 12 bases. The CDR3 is CASMGDQQKLFF. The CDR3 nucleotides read TGTGCCAGCATGGGCGACCAGCAAAAACTGTTTTTT.

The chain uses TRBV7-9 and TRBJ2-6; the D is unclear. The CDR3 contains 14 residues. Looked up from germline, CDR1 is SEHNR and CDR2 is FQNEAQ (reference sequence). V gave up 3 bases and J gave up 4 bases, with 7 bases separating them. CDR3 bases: TGTGCCAGCAGCTTGGCCGGGGGGGCCAACGTCCTGACTTTC. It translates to CASSLAGGANVLTF.

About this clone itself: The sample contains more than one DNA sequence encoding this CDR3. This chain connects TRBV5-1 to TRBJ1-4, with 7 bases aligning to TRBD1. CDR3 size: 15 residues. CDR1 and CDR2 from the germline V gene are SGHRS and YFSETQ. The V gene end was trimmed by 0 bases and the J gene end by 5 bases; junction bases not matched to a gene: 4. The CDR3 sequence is CASSLVGTANEKLFF. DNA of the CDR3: TGCGCCAGCAGCTTGGTAGGGACAGCGAATGAAAAACTGTTTTTT.

CDR3 bases: TGCGCCAGCAGCTTGACTCGGACAGGGGCCGCAGACAATGAAAAACTGTTTTTT. This translates into CASSLTRTGAADNEKLFF. The chain combines TRBV5-1 with TRBJ1-4; 9 positions match TRBD1. Trimming removed 1 base from V and 5 bases from J; junction bases left unmatched: 12. CDR3 size: 18 residues. Germline values: CDR1 SGHRS, CDR2 YFSETQ.

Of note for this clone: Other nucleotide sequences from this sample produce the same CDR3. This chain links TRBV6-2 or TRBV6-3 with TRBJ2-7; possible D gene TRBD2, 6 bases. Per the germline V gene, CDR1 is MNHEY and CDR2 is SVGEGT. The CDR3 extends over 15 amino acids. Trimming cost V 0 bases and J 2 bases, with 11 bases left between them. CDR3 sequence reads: CASSYSLGGTYEQYF. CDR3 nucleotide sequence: TGTGCCAGCAGTTACTCGCTCGGGGGTACCTACGAGCAGTACTTC.

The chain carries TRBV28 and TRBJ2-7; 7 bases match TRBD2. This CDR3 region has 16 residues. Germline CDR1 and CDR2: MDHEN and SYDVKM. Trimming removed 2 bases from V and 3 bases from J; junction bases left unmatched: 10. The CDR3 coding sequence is TGTGCCAGCAGTTTAGGGGCGGGAGTAAACGACTACGAGCAGTACTTC. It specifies CASSLGAGVNDYEQYF.

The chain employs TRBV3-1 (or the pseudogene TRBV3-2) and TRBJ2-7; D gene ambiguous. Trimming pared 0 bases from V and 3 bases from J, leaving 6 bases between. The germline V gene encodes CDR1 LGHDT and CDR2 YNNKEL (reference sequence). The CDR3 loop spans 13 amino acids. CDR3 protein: CASSQEAHYEQYF. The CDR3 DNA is TGTGCCAGCAGCCAAGAAGCCCACTACGAGCAGTACTTC.